This T cell receptor beta chain originates from a study of T cell responses to AZD1222 COVID-19 vaccine. As for the study in general: The study pooled second doses at about 4 or about 12 weeks. Study observations and caveats: Reportedly, nearly half of unique spike TCRs recognized epitopes outside B.1.351/B.1.1.7 mutations. Vaccine-associated CD4 TCRs spanned spike, dominant at 160-218 and 743-854.

Regarding this clone: Antigen: not known.

The table came from immunoSEQ multiplex PCR; TCRdb's copy has only in-frame clones and leaves some out. The sample has approximately 170,000 clones, 90% to 95% seen once. V lost 6 bases to trimming and J lost 3 bases, with 8 bases between them. Germline lookup yields CDR1 SNHLY and CDR2 FYNNEI. The CDR3 runs to 13 residues. The TCR originated in an adult in good health. The rearrangement links TRBV2 to TRBJ1-4; no firm D call. Specimen: peripheral blood, collected on day 0 of AZD1222 vaccination. CDR3 amino acids: CASRVMANEKLFF. For the CDR3, the DNA is TGTGCCAGCAGGGTCATGGCTAATGAAAAACTGTTTTTT.